The entry below gives a single T cell receptor beta chain sequence along with its context. This sample stems from a study of blood T cell repertoires in COVID-19. Clones were sequenced by immunoSEQ multiplex PCR, and TCRdb holds only the in-frame ones, with some missing. The sample lists roughly 280,000 clones, about 88% occurring once. In germline, CDR1 is MNHEY, CDR2 SVGAGI. This CDR3 is built from 16 residues. With 4 bases clipped from V and 7 bases from J, the junction kept 6 bases outside the gene matches. The receptor was isolated from a woman in her fifties or sixties who had recovered from COVID-19. The rearrangement links TRBV6-5 to TRBJ1-6, with 11 bases fitting TRBD1. The sample taken for sequencing was PBMCs or T cells enriched from blood (not recorded which). As DNA, the CDR3 is TGTGCCAGCAGTTCCGGGACAGGGGGAGGGAATTCACCCCTCCACTTT. Translated: CASSSGTGGGNSPLHF.